This entry is about one T cell receptor beta chain. Its antigen remains unknown. Germline V gives CDR1 KGHSH, CDR2 LQKENI. CDR3 length: 14 residues. This record belongs to a study of CXCR3-negative and CXCR3-positive naive CD8 T cells. UMI-labeled 5' RACE yielded the TRB cDNA libraries. From the 5' RACE reads, TCRdb lists one entry per CDR3 protein and no DNA. The sample totals over 5,500 distinct CDR3 sequences; its top ten clones hold 1.2%. General study results and limits: The TRBV-TRBJ usage of naive CXCR3-negative and CXCR3-positive cells was similar, but that of memory cells differed. A higher hydrophobicity marked the TRB CDR3s of CXCR3-positive naive cells versus CXCR3-negative naive cells.

CD45RO-CCR7+CD27+CD95- defined naive CD8+ T cells. This sequence was found in a human donor in good health. Some clones in this sample may be carry-over from other donors' samples. Input material: naive CXCR3+ CD8+ T cells from blood. Documented subset: CD45RO-CCR7+CD27+CD95- naive CD8+ T cells expressing CXCR3 (TNR3+). V and J are TRBV18 and TRBJ2-7; checking the TCRdb D call of TRBD1 is not possible without DNA. CDR3 in amino acids: CASSSAGSSYEQYF.